A selection of T cell receptor beta chains follows, all from one sample in a study of blood T cell repertoires in COVID-19. Repertoires were generated with immunoSEQ multiplex PCR, while TCRdb's copy carries only in-frame clones and drops some. The profile shows about 250,000 clones, about 90% of them singletons. Sequencing was performed on peripheral blood. These receptors were taken from an elderly man with acute or convalescent COVID-19. The CDR3 runs from the conserved cysteine through the conserved F or W. The order of the fields is CDR3 DNA, CDR3 protein, D gene, V gene, J gene, clone size. The D gene is left open where the match is weak. Rows may omit the clone size; those that give it use once, few, many or a size class.

TGTGCCAGCAACCCCGCCGGGACAGATAATTCACCCCTCCACTTT,CASNPAGTDNSPLHF,TRBD1,TRBV28,TRBJ1-6,-
TGTGCCAGCAGCTCCACGGGGGGACAGGGAAGATCACCCCTCCACTTT,CASSSTGGQGRSPLHF,TRBD1,TRBV7-2,TRBJ1-6,-
TGTGCCAGCAGCCTGGAACCGGGACTAGCGGGCACAGATACGCAGTATTTT,CASSLEPGLAGTDTQYF,TRBD2,TRBV7-2,TRBJ2-3,-
TGTGCCAGCAGTGACTGGCTGTCCAGGCACACTGAAGCTTTCTTT,CASSDWLSRHTEAFF,-,TRBV2,TRBJ1-1,once
TGCGCCAGCAGCCCTAGCAGCGCAACTAATGAAAAACTGTTTTTT,CASSPSSATNEKLFF,-,TRBV5-1,TRBJ1-4,-
TGCAGCGTTGGAGAGGGGACAGGGGGTAGTGGCTACACCTTC,CSVGEGTGGSGYTF,TRBD1,TRBV29-1,TRBJ1-2,-
TGTGCCATCAGTGAGGCGCTATCTGAAGCTTTCTTT,CAISEALSEAFF,-,TRBV10-3,TRBJ1-1,-
TGTGCCAGTAGTGCCCGACAGGCCCTAATGGCCCAAAATCAGCCCCAGCATTTT,CASSARQALMAQNQPQHF,-,TRBV19,TRBJ1-5,-
TGTGCCAGCAGCACCAGGCGGGACAGGGATCAGCCCCAGCATTTT,CASSTRRDRDQPQHF,TRBD1,TRBV7-2,TRBJ1-5,-
TGTGCCAGCAGTTACTCGAAGGAAAGACAGTCCTACGAGCAGTACTTC,CASSYSKERQSYEQYF,-,TRBV6-5,TRBJ2-7,-
TGCGCCAGCAGCTTGGCACCCCAGGGTGGGGACACTGAAGCTTTCTTT,CASSLAPQGGDTEAFF,-,TRBV5-1,TRBJ1-1,-
TGTGCCAGCAGCCAAGACCCTAGGGAGAATACGCAGTATTTT,CASSQDPRENTQYF,-,TRBV14,TRBJ2-3,-
TGTGCCAGCTCACCGGACGGAGGCAGGGAAAAACTGTTTTTT,CASSPDGGREKLFF,-,TRBV18,TRBJ1-4,-
TGTGCCAGCAGCCAAGCGGGCAGGGGGCTGACGCTGTTTTTT,CASSQAGRGLTLFF,TRBD1,TRBV3-1/TRBV3-2,TRBJ1-4,-
TGTGCCAGCAGTGCCCAGGCAGCTGCTAATGAAAAACTGTTTTTT,CASSAQAAANEKLFF,-,TRBV25-1,TRBJ1-4,-
TGTGCCATCAGTGAGGGGGCAGGGGGAAGCCCGAACACTGAAGCTTTCTTT,CAISEGAGGSPNTEAFF,TRBD1,TRBV10-3,TRBJ1-1,-
TGTGCCAGCAGCCTGGGGACTAGCGGTTTTAGGAATGAGCAGTTCTTC,CASSLGTSGFRNEQFF,TRBD2,TRBV3-1/TRBV3-2,TRBJ2-1,-
TGTGCCAGTAAGTGGAGCGCTTCGACGGATACGCAGTATTTT,CASKWSASTDTQYF,-,TRBV19,TRBJ2-3,once
TGTGCCAGCAGTGAAGCGGAAGGAGCCTCTGGAAACACCATATATTTT,CASSEAEGASGNTIYF,-,TRBV6-1,TRBJ1-3,-
TGTGCCAGCAGTGACAGGGGAGAAGAGACCCAGTACTTC,CASSDRGEETQYF,-,TRBV6-1,TRBJ2-5,-
TGCGCCAGCAGCTTGGAGCCCTCAAGCTACGAGCAGTACTTC,CASSLEPSSYEQYF,-,TRBV5-1,TRBJ2-7,-